The 3 T cell receptor beta chains listed next were all sequenced from one sample in a study of T cells in Graves' hyperthyroidism and ophthalmopathy. TCR beta CDR3 regions were amplified from RNA transcripts. HTBI primers drove first-round RT-PCR of the TCR CDR3. From the multiplex PCR reads, TCRdb called clonotypes with MiXCR, one entry per CDR3 protein. Altogether around 700,000 distinct CDR3 sequences are present, approximately 18% being singletons, with the ten largest covering roughly 17%. Sequencing was carried out using blood. These receptors were obtained from a woman aged 50 to 60 with Graves' hyperthyroidism that later progressed to Graves' ophthalmopathy.

V is TRBV28 and J is TRBJ1-5; possible D gene TRBD1, 5 bases. Per germline, CDR1 MDHEN and CDR2 SYDVKM. The V end was cut by 10 bases, the J end by 3 bases, with 19 bases between. The CDR3 length is 15 residues. This chain's CDR3 is CATARGLTPNQPQHF. The CDR3 DNA is TGTGCCACTGCTAGGGGTCTCACCCCCAATCAGCCCCAGCATTTT.

This clonotype showed up just a few times. The chain combines TRBV14 with TRBJ2-4; tentative D call: TRBD2 (7 bases). The germline gives CDR1 SGHDN, CDR2 FVKESK. The CDR3 runs 14 residues. Trimming removed 4 bases from V and 6 bases from J, with 13 bases in between. The CDR3 loop reads CASSPSGTSNIQYF. The CDR3 DNA sequence: TGTGCCAGCAGCCCCAGCGGGACATCAAACATTCAGTACTTC. The complete variable domain, with remaining parts taken from reference TRBV14 and TRBJ2-4, reads EAGVTQFPSHSVIEKGQTVTLRCDPISGHDNLYWYRRVMGKEIKFLLHFVKESKQDESGMPNNRFLAERTGGTYSTLKVQPAELEDSGVYFCASSPSGTSNIQYFGAGTRLSVL.

The rearrangement uses TRBV6-5 and TRBJ2-2, with D uncertain. CDR3 length: 14 residues. Trimming removed 0 bases at V and 7 bases at J, with 9 bases between. Germline values: CDR1 MNHEY, CDR2 SVGAGI. CDR3 nucleotides: TGTGCCAGCAGTTACTCGAGGTCCCGCGGGGAGCTGTTTTTT. Residues: CASSYSRSRGELFF.